This T cell receptor (beta chain) appears in the sequencing data of a study of blood T cell repertoires in COVID-19. The overall study: The samples span acute and convalescent COVID-19 from the United States, Italy and Spain. The cDNA or gDNA used as material had been derived from T cells, B-cell-depleted T cells, or PBMCs.

Under the authors' procedure: Amplification with reference gene primers provided the estimates of nucleated cell counts. The protocol was immunoSEQ multiplex PCR, while the TCRdb copy is restricted to in-frame clones and leaves out a portion. V, J and clone size reflect that table, while D and trimming were determined from the DNA. The table lists approximately 150,000 clones, approximately 87% of them singletons. This CDR3 region has 14 residues. Per germline, CDR1 PRHDT and CDR2 FYEKMQ (reference sequence). Trimming cost V 5 bases and J 6 bases, with 14 bases left between them. The TCR originated in a man aged 70-80 years with active COVID-19. This chain links TRBV13 with TRBJ2-4, with TRBD1 as a possible D gene (6 bases). The sequenced sample consisted of peripheral blood. The CDR3 DNA follows: TGTGCCAGCAGCGGACGGGACACCCTAAACATTCAGTACTTC. Protein product: CASSGRDTLNIQYF.